The 9 T cell receptor beta chains given below trace back to one sample, sequenced in a study of immune heterogeneity within non-small cell lung tumors. Multiplex PCR employing 32 V and 13 J primers generated amplicons of the TCR beta CDR3. In TCRdb, the multiplex PCR reads were re-called with MiXCR into one record per CDR3 protein. The table has about 2,800 distinct CDR3 sequences, just under 55% seen once. Template material for each sample was roughly 600 ng of bulk tumor genomic DNA. While surgery was under way, several biopsies spaced far apart were taken per primary tumor. Patients had untreated, newly diagnosed non-small cell lung cancer and underwent curative surgery. Sequences were obtained from lung tumor tissue. Receptors were obtained from a man aged 55 to 70 with non-small cell lung cancer.

The CDR3 is CASSQRQERSYNSPLHF. CDR3 coding DNA: TGTGCCAGCAGCCAAAGACAGGAACGCTCCTATAATTCACCCCTCCACTTT. This chain joins TRBV14 and TRBJ1-6; D perhaps matches TRBD1 (6 bases). Trimming cost V 2 bases and J 0 bases, with 11 bases left between them. The germline CDR1 and CDR2 sequences are SGHDN and FVKESK. The CDR3 has 17 amino acids.

The rearrangement joins TRBV11-1 to TRBJ2-1; weak D call: TRBD2 (6 bases). This CDR3 contains 15 residues. Germline loops: CDR1 SGHAT, CDR2 FQDESV (reference sequence). With 0 bases removed from V and 7 bases from J, the gap between germline ends came to 13 bases. The CDR3 DNA reads TGTGCCAGCAGCTTAGCGCCGGGGGTCGGGAATGAGCAGTTCTTC. It is translated as CASSLAPGVGNEQFF.

CDR3 sequence reads: CASSSRTGLAQPQHF. CDR3 nucleotides: TGTGCCAGCAGCTCCAGGACAGGGCTGGCTCAGCCCCAGCATTTT. This chain connects TRBV12-3 or TRBV12-4 to TRBJ1-5, with TRBD1 identical over 8 bases. J was trimmed by 6 bases and V by 6 bases; bases with no gene match: 10. The CDR3 consists of 15 residues.

The chain links TRBV7-9 to TRBJ1-1; D is unclear. V gave up 6 bases and J gave up 1 base, with 6 bases separating them. CDR1 is SEHNR and CDR2 is FQNEAQ in the germline V gene (reference sequence). This CDR3 comprises 12 residues. The CDR3 spells CASSPSNTEAFF. The CDR3 DNA reads TGTGCCAGCAGTCCATCGAACACTGAAGCTTTCTTT.

This chain joins TRBV29-1 and TRBJ1-4, with D possibly TRBD1 on 6 matching bases. This CDR3 comprises 16 residues. Germline V CDR1 and CDR2: SQVTM, ANQGSEA. Trimming shortened V by 4 bases and J by 0 bases, and 15 bases separated the two germline ends. The CDR3 DNA reads TGCAGCGTTGGGGACACCAACTCAGCAACTAATGAAAAACTGTTTTTT. It yields the protein CSVGDTNSATNEKLFF.

This rearrangement joins TRBV18 to TRBJ2-5; TRBD2 agrees at 9 bases. CDR3 length: 14 amino acids. V dropped 8 bases and J dropped 2; count of bases not matched to a gene: 6. CDR1 is KGHSH, CDR2 LQKENI, per germline. Written as DNA, the CDR3 is TGTGCCAGCCGCGGACTAGCGTTACAAGAGACCCAGTACTTC. This codes for CASRGLALQETQYF. The variable domain in full, with the rest retrieved from reference TRBV18 and TRBJ2-5, is NAGVMQNPRHLVRRRGQEARLRCSPMKGHSHVYWYRQLPEEGLKFMVYLQKENIIDESGMPKERFSAEFPKEGPSILRIQQVVRGDSAAYFCASRGLALQETQYFGPGTRLLVL.

This chain uses TRBV7-2 with TRBJ2-7, with D possibly being TRBD1 or TRBD2 (5 bases each). The V end was cut by 2 bases, the J end by 6 bases, with 11 bases between. CDR1 and CDR2 (germline): SGHTA, FQGNSA. CDR3 length: 13 residues. The CDR3 sequence is CASSLLGAGEQYF. CDR3 bases: TGTGCCAGCAGCTTATTAGGGGCGGGCGAGCAGTACTTC.

V and J are TRBV12-3 or TRBV12-4 and TRBJ2-7; no reliable D call. The CDR3 spans 13 residues. The V and J ends lost 3 bases and 0 bases respectively, with 6 bases between them. The CDR3 DNA sequence: TGTGCCAGCAGTTTCTCGAACTCCTACGAGCAGTACTTC. Its translation is CASSFSNSYEQYF.

This clonotype was observed a single time. V usage is TRBV6-2 or TRBV6-3 and J usage is TRBJ1-2, with TRBD1 matching 7 bases. The V segment lost 6 bases and the J segment 4 bases; nucleotides outside the gene matches: 2. The CDR3 has 12 residues. The germline CDR1 and CDR2 sequences are MNHEY and SVGEGT. The DNA of the CDR3 is TGTGCCAGCAGCCGGGACAGCTATGGCTACACCTTC. This sequence encodes CASSRDSYGYTF.